The 16 T cell receptor beta chains listed next were all sequenced from one sample in a study of somatic mutations in cytotoxic T cells in rheumatoid arthritis. Assay used: immunoSEQ multiplex PCR; TCRdb lists only in-frame clones, some missing. This sample carries roughly 6,800 clones, more than 50% of them seen once, and the ten largest clones take 20% to 25%. The sequencing sample was made of CD8+ T cells sorted from blood. The receptors were sampled from a woman in her 40s in good health.

This clone was seen only a few times. The V and J genes are TRBV6-1 and TRBJ2-7; 9 bases fit TRBD2. V dropped 6 bases and J dropped 5; count of bases not matched to a gene: 5. Per germline, CDR1 MNHNS and CDR2 SASEGT. The CDR3 contains 13 residues. CDR3 sequence: CASRTGLADEQYF. CDR3 nucleotide sequence: TGTGCCAGCAGGACGGGACTAGCAGACGAGCAGTACTTC.

This clone is a singleton in its sample. V is TRBV6-1 and J is TRBJ1-1; no clear D gene. Trimming removed 2 bases from V and 1 base from J, with 5 bases in between. There are 13 residues in the CDR3. Germline V gives CDR1 MNHNS, CDR2 SASEGT. CDR3 nucleotides: TGTGCCAGCAGTGAATGGGAGAACACTGAAGCTTTCTTT. Translation gives CASSEWENTEAFF.

V is TRBV28 and J is TRBJ1-5; no firm D call. With 3 bases removed from V and 11 bases from J, the gap between germline ends came to 17 bases. Germline CDR1 MDHEN, CDR2 SYDVKM. The CDR3 loop spans 14 amino acids. In DNA, the CDR3 is TGTGCCAGCAGTTTCGTGGGCCCTACCCCGGCCCAGCATTTT. Residues: CASSFVGPTPAQHF.

The V call is TRBV28, the J call TRBJ2-3, with 7 bases fitting TRBD1. Germline assignment: CDR1 MDHEN and CDR2 SYDVKM. V was pared by 3 bases and J by 8 bases, with 5 bases of the junction left unmatched. The length of the CDR3 is 13 residues. CDR3 bases: TGTGCCAGCAGTTTTCAGGGGGTCCCTACGCAGTATTTT. Translating gives CASSFQGVPTQYF.

V and J are TRBV27 and TRBJ2-3, with 8 bases fitting TRBD2. V shed 10 bases and J 8 bases; nucleotides not matched to a gene: 5. Germline V gene lookup returns CDR1 MNHEY and CDR2 SMNVEV (reference sequence). This CDR3 has 11 residues. In nucleotides, the CDR3 is TGTGCCATCCGGGAGGGGGTTACGCAGTATTTT. Its protein product is CAIREGVTQYF.

This clone came up a few times. The chain combines TRBV2 with TRBJ1-1; no definite D call. Germline-derived CDR1 and CDR2 are SNHLY and FYNNEI. Trimming cost V 7 bases and J 8 bases, with 11 bases left between them. The CDR3 is made up of 11 amino acids. This chain's CDR3 is CASNEPIEAFF. CDR3 nucleotide sequence: TGTGCCAGCAACGAACCCATAGAAGCTTTCTTT.

J is TRBJ1-1 and V is TRBV6-1; D unresolved. Germline values: CDR1 MNHNS, CDR2 SASEGT. The V and J ends lost 1 base and 9 bases respectively, with 9 bases between them. The CDR3 has 12 residues. CDR3 in DNA: TGTGCCAGCAGTGAAGGCCCAATGCAAGCTTTCTTT. As protein: CASSEGPMQAFF.

This clone was counted between two and nine times. This chain links TRBV11-2 with TRBJ1-3, with 8 bases lining up with TRBD1. The ends lost 4 bases at V and 3 bases at J; junction bases unmatched: 8. There are 16 residues in the CDR3. The germline CDR1 and CDR2 sequences are SGHAT and FQNNGV. In nucleotides, the CDR3 is TGTGCCAGCAGCTCCGATAGGACAGGGAGTGGAAACACCATATATTTT. This encodes CASSSDRTGSGNTIYF.

The chain uses TRBV2 and TRBJ1-2, with a possible D match to TRBD1 (6 bases). The CDR3 consists of 13 residues. V lost 3 bases and J lost 8, with 13 bases in between. The germline CDR1 and CDR2 sequences are SNHLY and FYNNEI. The DNA of the CDR3 is TGTGCCAGCAGTGAGAGGGCAGGGGAGGGCTACACCTTC. Translated: CASSERAGEGYTF. Supplemented by reference TRBV2 and TRBJ1-2, the full variable domain reads EPEVTQTPSHQVTQMGQEVILRCVPISNHLYFYWYRQILGQKVEFLVSFYNNEISEKSEIFDDQFSVERPDGSNFTLKIRSTKLEDSAMYFCASSERAGEGYTFGSGTRLTVV.

J is TRBJ1-1 and V is TRBV7-9; 7 bases align to TRBD1. V lost 5 bases and J lost 4; bases outside the gene matches: 1. Germline assignment: CDR1 SEHNR and CDR2 FQNEAQ (reference sequence). The CDR3 sequence is 12 residues long. The CDR3 region has the DNA TGTGCCAGCAGCCCAGGGGGCACTGAAGCTTTCTTT. Amino acid sequence: CASSPGGTEAFF. The full variable domain, in which reference TRBV7-9 and TRBJ1-1 provide the parts outside the CDR3, is DTGVSQNPRHKITKRGQNVTFRCDPISEHNRLYWYRQTLGQGPEFLTYFQNEAQLEKSRLLSDRFSAERPKGSFSTLEIQRTEQGDSAMYLCASSPGGTEAFFGQGTRLTVV.

In this sample, this clone turned up a few times. The chain has TRBV5-6 and TRBJ2-3, with D uncertain. This CDR3 has 13 residues. Germline CDR1 and CDR2: SGHDT and YYEEEE. V shed 0 bases and J shed 7 bases, with 9 bases lying between them. The CDR3: CASSLGGPNTQYF. DNA of the CDR3: TGTGCCAGCAGCTTGGGTGGTCCGAATACGCAGTATTTT.

This clone was detected only a few times. The chain combines TRBV11-2 with TRBJ2-3, with 12 bases fitting TRBD2. The CDR3 runs 16 residues. The germline V gene has CDR1 SGHAT and CDR2 FQNNGV. Trimming cost V 5 bases and J 4 bases; bases outside gene matches: 7. As DNA, the CDR3 is TGTGCCAGCAGCAAAGGACTAGCGGGATTCGCAGATACGCAGTATTTT. Its translation is CASSKGLAGFADTQYF.

The V and J genes are TRBV10-1 and TRBJ2-2; 9 bases line up with TRBD2. V was pared by 9 bases and J by 6 bases, with 2 bases of the junction left unmatched. The CDR3 loop spans 12 amino acids. Germline assignment: CDR1 WNHNN and CDR2 SYGVQD (reference sequence). The CDR3 protein is CASGTSSGELFF. DNA for the CDR3: TGCGCCAGTGGGACTAGCTCCGGGGAGCTGTTTTTT.

V usage is TRBV6-1 and J usage is TRBJ1-2, with D perhaps matching TRBD1 (5 bases). CDR3 length: 11 amino acids. V shed 8 bases and J shed 10 bases, with 14 bases lying between them. The germline gives CDR1 MNHNS, CDR2 SASEGT. CDR3 in DNA: TGTGCCAGCGGACCCGACAGAATCTACACCTTC. Translating it yields CASGPDRIYTF.

The chain couples TRBV10-2 to TRBJ1-3, with D uncertain. This CDR3 has 12 residues. Trimming shortened V by 5 bases and J by 4 bases, and 6 bases separated the two germline ends. Germline V gene data show CDR1 as WSHSY and CDR2 as SAAADI. The CDR3 sequence: CASSIQGNTIYF. CDR3 sequence (DNA): TGCGCCAGCAGTATCCAGGGAAACACCATATATTTT.

The rearrangement uses TRBV2 and TRBJ2-3; 9 bases line up with TRBD1. Losses at the gene ends were 11 bases for V and 2 bases for J; bases not matched to a gene: 11. The CDR3 contains 15 residues. Germline loops: CDR1 SNHLY, CDR2 FYNNEI. CDR3: CAAEVGTGPTDTQYF. The CDR3 DNA is TGTGCCGCCGAAGTGGGGACAGGGCCCACAGATACGCAGTATTTT.